Shown below are 8 T cell receptor beta chains from a single sample sequenced in a study of T cell responses to AZD1222 COVID-19 vaccine (dated by TCRdb to the early 2020s). The sample's time point label, in plain terms: baseline before first vaccination. The treatment or condition label for this specimen denotes: meningococcal conjugate vaccine given as trial control. Library construction relied on the immunoSEQ multiplex PCR assay. TCRdb holds this immuneACCESS table with in-frame rearrangements only. Some clones are missing; in checked studies, unresolved V genes explain under half, and the rest has no known cause. The sample data list approximately 160,000 clones, and approximately 88% of these were observed just once. The ten biggest clones cover 3% to 3.5% of the sample. The source was peripheral blood, collected on day 0 of MenACWY control vaccination. The receptors were gathered from an adult in good health.

This sequence joins TRBV30 and TRBJ1-2; D is perhaps TRBD1 (6 bases). V lost 2 bases, J lost 3 bases, and 13 bases lay in between. Germline V gene data show CDR1 as GTSNPN and CDR2 as SVGIG (reference sequence). CDR3 length: 14 amino acids. For the CDR3, the DNA is TGTGCCTGGAGTTCTACAGGGATCGACTATGGCTACACCTTC. It codes for CAWSSTGIDYGYTF.

The chain carries TRBV4-3 and TRBJ1-4; maybe TRBD1 (5 bases). Trimming cost V 5 bases and J 6 bases, with 10 bases left between them. Germline loops: CDR1 LGHNA, CDR2 YSLEER. The CDR3 length is 13 residues. The CDR3 DNA is TGCGCCAGCAGCTGGACAAGAGATGAAAAACTGTTTTTT. It specifies CASSWTRDEKLFF.

The V call is TRBV14, the J call TRBJ1-2, with 8 nucleotides matching TRBD1. J was trimmed by 8 bases and V by 4 bases; bases with no gene match: 9. The CDR3 sequence is 14 residues long. Per the germline V gene, CDR1 is SGHDN and CDR2 is FVKESK. CDR3 coding DNA: TGTGCCAGCAGCCGGAACAGGGGGGACGGGGGCTACACCTTC. Translation: CASSRNRGDGGYTF.

J is TRBJ2-7 and V is TRBV5-4; TRBD2 is a possible D gene (6 bases). CDR1 is SGHNT, CDR2 YYREEE, per germline (reference sequence). The V and J ends lost 0 bases and 0 bases respectively, with 13 bases between them. This CDR3 is 16 amino acids long. This CDR3 is CASSLGFLGLSYEQYF. DNA for the CDR3: TGTGCCAGCAGCTTGGGATTTCTGGGACTCTCCTACGAGCAGTACTTC.

V usage is TRBV19 and J usage is TRBJ2-7, with 11 nucleotides matching TRBD2. Germline V gene sequence: CDR1 LNHDA, CDR2 SQIVND (reference sequence). Trimming cost V 5 bases and J 2 bases; bases outside gene matches: 5. There are 15 residues in the CDR3. CDR3 loop: CASSPSSGRTYEQYF. The DNA for the CDR3 is TGTGCCAGTAGTCCCTCTAGCGGGAGGACCTACGAGCAGTACTTC.

This chain uses TRBV7-3 with TRBJ2-7, with D possibly being TRBD2 (6 bases). CDR3 length equals 15 residues. Germline assignment: CDR1 SGHTA and CDR2 FQGTGA. Trimming cost V 1 base and J 2 bases, with 12 bases left between them. CDR3 in DNA: TGTGCCAGCAGCTTAATGCCGGGAGAGACCTACGAGCAGTACTTC. This gives the protein CASSLMPGETYEQYF.

The CDR3 nucleotides read TGTGCCAGCAGTCTCATCCCCGGGACAGGGGACACTGAAGCTTTCTTT. It translates to CASSLIPGTGDTEAFF. The V call is TRBV27, the J call TRBJ1-1; 10 bases line up with TRBD1. Looked up from germline, CDR1 is MNHEY and CDR2 is SMNVEV (reference sequence). J lost 3 bases, V lost 5 bases, and 9 bases had no gene match. The CDR3 covers 16 residues.

The genes are TRBV19 and TRBJ1-2, with D possibly TRBD1 on 5 matching bases. The germline gives CDR1 LNHDA, CDR2 SQIVND (reference sequence). The CDR3 is made up of 15 amino acids. V lost 1 base and J lost 3, with 12 bases in between. Here the CDR3 reads CASSIGGRMDYGYTF. DNA of the CDR3: TGTGCCAGTAGTATAGGGGGCAGGATGGACTATGGCTACACCTTC. Looking up the rest from reference TRBV19 and TRBJ1-2 gives the full variable domain: DGGITQSPKYLFRKEGQNVTLSCEQNLNHDAMYWYRQDPGQGLRLIYYSQIVNDFQKGDIAEGYSVSREKKESFPLTVTSAQKNPTAFYLCASSIGGRMDYGYTFGSGTRLTVV.